This T cell receptor (beta chain) was identified during a study of T cell responses to AZD1222 COVID-19 vaccine. The method was immunoSEQ multiplex PCR; TCRdb's version includes in-frame clones alone and lacks a portion of them. The table has 130,000 to 150,000 clones, more than 75% seen once. V lost 0 bases and J lost 5; bases outside the gene matches: 6. The CDR3 loop spans 15 amino acids. Germline V gene data show CDR1 as KGHSH and CDR2 as LQKENI. The source of this sequence is an adult in good health. This chain links TRBV18 with TRBJ1-1, with 7 positions matching TRBD1. Sequencing used peripheral blood, obtained on day 0 of AZD1222 vaccination. CDR3 sequence reads: CASSPPARGNTEAFF. The CDR3, as DNA: TGTGCCAGCTCACCACCGGCCAGGGGGAATACTGAAGCTTTCTTT.